This TCR beta chain was identified during a study of regulatory T cells in long-lasting Graves disease. Relying on iRepertoire HTBI primers and Arm-PCR of CDR3 regions, the team built TCR beta libraries. MiXCR, run by TCRdb on the multiplex PCR reads, gives a single entry per CDR3 protein. The sample lists about 540,000 distinct CDR3 sequences, roughly 14% occurring once. In this sample, this clonotype turned up a few times. Time point here: newly diagnosed GD, antithyroid drugs for less than 3 months. PBMC RNA served as the TCR library source. EDTA tubes received about 8.2 milliliters of drawn peripheral blood. The same sample was also studied in work on T cells in Graves' hyperthyroidism and ophthalmopathy. In that study: Newly diagnosed patients aged 18 to 65 had hyperthyroidism of under 2 months' duration.

Sequences were derived from peripheral blood mononuclear cells (PBMCs), sampled at new diagnosis, from a patient treated with antithyroid drugs. The sequence was obtained from a man aged 25 to 40 with Graves disease.

CDR3 sequence (DNA): TGTGCCAGCAGCGGCCGACAGGGAGGGAAACCTCAAGAGACCCAGTACTTC. Protein: CASSGRQGGKPQETQYF. V usage is TRBV5-8 and J usage is TRBJ2-5; D is perhaps TRBD1 or TRBD2 (7 bases each). Trimming removed 4 bases from V and 2 bases from J, with 21 bases in between. Germline V gene sequence: CDR1 SGHTS, CDR2 YDEGEE. This CDR3 comprises 17 residues.